The source of this TCR beta chain is a study of long-term antiretroviral therapy in people with HIV. Broader study findings: Narrower CDR3 length ranges marked HIV repertoires relative to controls. Clonal expansions arising prior to ART prevailed in the repertoire at every time point. Patients on ART gained diversity, which nonetheless stayed below transplant donor controls.

With regard to this clone: The antigen is not known.

Runs used v3.0 of the immunoSEQ assay and were done at survey level. Sequencing targeted 40,000-50,000 T-cell genomes per sample. Profiled with immunoSEQ multiplex PCR; TCRdb holds only in-frame clones, not every one. The repertoire has roughly 28,000 clones, more than 70% of them found once; the top ten carry about 9.3%. This CDR3 is 16 amino acids long. Germline V gives CDR1 MDHEN, CDR2 SYDVKM. J gave up 0 bases and V 6 bases, and 8 bases lay outside the gene matches. The receptor was derived from a man aged 18-30 years with HIV. Sequencing was performed on unsorted PBMCs, taken 1.5 years before starting antiretroviral therapy. The chain uses TRBV28 and TRBJ1-3; 7 bases line up with TRBD1. The CDR3 bases are TGTGCCAGCAGCCCCGGGACAGATCGCTCTGGAAACACCATATATTTT. This codes for CASSPGTDRSGNTIYF.